This T cell receptor (beta chain) is drawn from a study of blood T cell repertoires in COVID-19. CDR1 and CDR2 (germline): SGHTS, YDEGEE. J lost 7 bases, V lost 3 bases, and 5 bases had no gene match. The CDR3 is made up of 15 amino acids. Clones were read by immunoSEQ multiplex PCR, and TCRdb kept only the in-frame ones, dropping some. The data hold some 200,000 clones, with roughly four fifths observed a single time. This receptor was taken from a man aged 40-55 years who had recovered from COVID-19. V usage is TRBV5-8 and J usage is TRBJ1-5; 12 nucleotides line up with TRBD1. Source material: PBMCs or T cells enriched from blood (not recorded which). The DNA of the CDR3 is TGTGCCAGCAGCTGGGGACAGGGGGCCGGACAGCCCCAGCATTTT. Amino acids: CASSWGQGAGQPQHF.